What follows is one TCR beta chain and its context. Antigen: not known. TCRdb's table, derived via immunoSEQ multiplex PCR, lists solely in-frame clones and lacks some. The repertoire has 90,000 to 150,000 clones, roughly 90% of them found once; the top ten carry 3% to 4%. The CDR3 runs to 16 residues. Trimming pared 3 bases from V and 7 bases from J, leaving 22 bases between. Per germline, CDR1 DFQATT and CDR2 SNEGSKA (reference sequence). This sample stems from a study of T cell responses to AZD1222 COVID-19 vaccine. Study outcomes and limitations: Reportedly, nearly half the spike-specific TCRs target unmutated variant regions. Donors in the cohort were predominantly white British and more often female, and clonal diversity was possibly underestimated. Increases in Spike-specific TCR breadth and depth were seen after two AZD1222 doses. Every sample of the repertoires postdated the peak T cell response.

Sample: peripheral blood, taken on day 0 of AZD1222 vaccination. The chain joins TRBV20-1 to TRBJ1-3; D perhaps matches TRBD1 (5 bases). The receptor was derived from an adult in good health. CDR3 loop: CSASGAKTAAGNTIYF. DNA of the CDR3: TGCAGTGCTAGTGGGGCCAAAACGGCCGCGGGGAACACCATATATTTT.